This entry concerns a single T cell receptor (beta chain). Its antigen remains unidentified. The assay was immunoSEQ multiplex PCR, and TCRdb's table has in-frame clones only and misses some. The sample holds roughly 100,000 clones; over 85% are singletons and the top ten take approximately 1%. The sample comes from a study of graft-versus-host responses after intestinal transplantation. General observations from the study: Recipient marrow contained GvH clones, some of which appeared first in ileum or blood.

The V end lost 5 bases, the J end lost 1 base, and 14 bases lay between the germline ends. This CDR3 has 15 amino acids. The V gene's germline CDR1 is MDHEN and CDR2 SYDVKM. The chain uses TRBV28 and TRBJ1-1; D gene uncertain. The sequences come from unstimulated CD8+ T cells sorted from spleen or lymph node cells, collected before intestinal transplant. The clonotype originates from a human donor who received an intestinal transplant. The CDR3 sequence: CASSRGPYTNTEAFF. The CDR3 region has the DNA TGTGCCAGCAGTCGCGGGCCGTACACGAACACTGAAGCTTTCTTT.